A selection of T cell receptor beta chains follows, all from one sample in a study of blood T cells in healthy people across ages. Via MiXCR, TCRdb re-called the 5' RACE reads, giving one row per CDR3 protein. The sample records 1.5 million to 2 million distinct CDR3 sequences, over 25% being singletons. The material sequenced was blood. These receptors all come from a woman aged 25 to 45 in good health. The CDR3 runs from the conserved cysteine through the conserved F or W. A D gene is named only where the DNA matches it firmly. Size is stated for part of the rows, as once, few or many counts, or as a class when the clone is expanded.

d_call j_call clone_size v_call cdr3_aa cdr3_nt
. TRBJ2-2 . TRBV20-1 CSARPSGTGTGELFF TGCAGTGCCAGGCCTAGCGGGACAGGCACCGGGGAGCTGTTTTTT
. TRBJ1-2 many TRBV20-1 CSARDPTVPTGYTF TGCAGTGCTAGAGATCCCACGGTCCCTACGGGCTACACCTTC
TRBD1 TRBJ1-6 few TRBV28 CASSLFGQGRSGPLHF TGTGCCAGCAGTTTGTTCGGACAGGGGAGGAGCGGCCCCCTCCACTTT
TRBD1 TRBJ2-7 . TRBV2 CASRPRTGAYEQYF TGTGCCAGCAGGCCTCGGACAGGGGCCTACGAGCAGTACTTC
TRBD2 TRBJ2-1 few TRBV24-1 CATSDSQLSGRVNEQFF TGTGCCACCAGTGATTCTCAGCTTAGCGGGAGGGTTAATGAGCAGTTCTTC
. TRBJ2-5 few TRBV6-6 CASSYGGGTQETQYF TGTGCCAGCAGTTACGGGGGGGGCACCCAAGAGACCCAGTACTTC
. TRBJ2-1 few TRBV5-1 CASSFRGRSSYNEQFF TGCGCCAGCAGCTTCCGCGGACGGAGCTCCTACAATGAGCAGTTCTTC
TRBD1 TRBJ2-5 . TRBV28 CASSPTQGFDQETQYF TGTGCCAGCAGTCCTACACAGGGGTTCGACCAAGAGACCCAGTACTTC
. TRBJ2-5 . TRBV10-1 CASPQSSRRDWHQETQYF TGCGCCAGCCCGCAGTCGAGCCGCCGGGACTGGCACCAAGAGACCCAGTACTTC
. TRBJ1-2 many TRBV29-1 CSAGGSNGYTF TGCAGCGCGGGGGGCAGTAATGGCTACACCTTC
. TRBJ1-6 many TRBV6-6 CASSYTGPYNSPLHF TGTGCCAGCAGTTACACGGGCCCCTATAATTCACCCCTCCACTTT
. TRBJ1-2 . TRBV29-1 CSVVKGDGGGYTF TGCAGCGTTGTGAAGGGGGACGGAGGAGGCTACACCTTC
TRBD2 TRBJ2-5 many TRBV15 CATSRERLAGNQETQYF TGTGCCACCAGCAGAGAACGGTTAGCGGGAAACCAAGAGACCCAGTACTTC
. TRBJ2-7 . TRBV29-1 CSVGRGIAYEQYF TGCAGCGTGGGGAGAGGGATAGCCTACGAGCAGTACTTC
. TRBJ1-5 . TRBV30 CAWGRVNQPQHF TGTGCCTGGGGGAGGGTGAATCAGCCCCAGCATTTT
TRBD1 TRBJ2-1 . TRBV3-1 CASSRQGSGEQFF TGTGCCAGCAGCAGACAGGGGAGTGGTGAGCAGTTCTTC
TRBD1 TRBJ2-7 many TRBV18 CASRWDRGSEQYF TGTGCCAGCCGATGGGACAGGGGGTCCGAGCAGTACTTC
. TRBJ1-2 few TRBV4-1 CASSQDPGSRTF TGCGCCAGCAGCCAAGACCCAGGGTCTCGCACCTTC
. TRBJ2-3 few TRBV27 CASSLSAFTDTQYF TGTGCCAGCAGTTTATCGGCCTTCACAGATACGCAGTATTTT
. TRBJ2-1 few TRBV20-1 CSAPSTSFDEQFF TGCAGTGCTCCGAGCACCTCCTTCGATGAGCAGTTCTTC
. TRBJ2-7 few TRBV9 CASSVGGDFYEQYF TGTGCCAGCAGCGTAGGGGGCGACTTCTACGAGCAGTACTTC
TRBD1 TRBJ2-6 . TRBV5-5 CASSLMGTGGSGANVLTF TGTGCCAGCAGCTTGATGGGGACAGGGGGTTCCGGGGCCAACGTCCTGACTTTC
TRBD2 TRBJ2-7 few TRBV7-2 CASSASPSGTRQYF TGTGCCAGCAGCGCCTCTCCTAGCGGGACACGGCAGTACTTC
. TRBJ2-5 many TRBV11-2 CASSLSGGKTQYF TGTGCCAGCAGCTTGTCTGGGGGCAAGACCCAGTACTTC